The rows below give T cell receptor beta chains drawn from one sample of a study of graft-versus-host responses after intestinal transplantation. Clones were read by immunoSEQ multiplex PCR, and TCRdb kept only the in-frame ones, dropping some. The repertoire holds 20,000 to 30,000 clones, over 65% seen once, with about 1.1% in the top ten. Sequencing was performed on PBMCs, taken approximately 28 days after intestinal transplant. These receptors all come from a human patient who received an intestinal transplant, so some T cells may come from the graft donor. Each CDR3 is given with its conserved first and last residue. Each record gives: V gene, clone size, D gene, J gene, CDR3 length, CDR3 DNA, CDR3 protein. The D gene is left open where the match is weak. Clone size is not always given. Where it is, it says once, few, many or a class for expanded clones.

TRBV11-2	.	TRBD1	TRBJ1-4	17	TGTGCCAGCAGCTTAGATCCCCGACAGGGTGGGGGTGAAAAACTGTTTTTT	CASSLDPRQGGGEKLFF
TRBV6-1	few	.	TRBJ2-7	13	TGTGCCAGCAGTAACCAGGACGAGGTCGAGCAGTACTTC	CASSNQDEVEQYF
TRBV29-1	once	.	TRBJ2-3	12	TGCAGCGTTGAAGATCTGACAGATACGCAGTATTTT	CSVEDLTDTQYF
TRBV29-1	once	.	TRBJ2-7	10	TGCAGCGTTGAATACGGAAAGCAGTACTTC	CSVEYGKQYF
TRBV7-2	.	TRBD2	TRBJ2-5	14	TGTGCCAGCAGCTTAGAGCGGGGGAGCCAGACCCAGTACTTC	CASSLERGSQTQYF
TRBV9	.	TRBD1	TRBJ2-7	14	TGTGCCAGCAGCGGACAGGGGGCAGCCTACGAGCAGTACTTC	CASSGQGAAYEQYF
TRBV7-3	once	TRBD2	TRBJ2-1	16	TGTGCCAGCAGCGCAACTAGCGGGAGGTACCCCCATGAGCAGTTCTTC	CASSATSGRYPHEQFF
TRBV18	.	.	TRBJ1-1	14	TGTGCCAGCTCACCACTAACGGGGAACACTGAAGCTTTCTTT	CASSPLTGNTEAFF
TRBV6-5	.	TRBD1	TRBJ1-2	15	TGTGCCAGCAGTCTTTCGGACAGGGCAGACTATGGCTACACCTTC	CASSLSDRADYGYTF
TRBV6-1	.	.	TRBJ2-3	14	TGTGCCAGCAGTGAAGGGTGGGGGCCAGATACGCAGTATTTT	CASSEGWGPDTQYF
TRBV27	.	.	TRBJ1-2	15	TGTGCCAGCAGTAAGGAAACAGGCGGCCTCTATGGCTACACCTTC	CASSKETGGLYGYTF
TRBV4-1	.	.	TRBJ1-5	13	TGCGCCAGCAGCCAAAGTTTTAATCAGCCCCAGCATTTT	CASSQSFNQPQHF
TRBV5-8	.	.	TRBJ2-1	14	TGTGCCAGCAGCTTGGAATACAGGGTGAATGAGCAGTTCTTC	CASSLEYRVNEQFF
TRBV10-1	.	.	TRBJ2-7	19	TGCGCCAGCAGTGAGTCGATGCCAGGGGGAGGGGGTATATCGGACGAGCAGTACTTC	CASSESMPGGGGISDEQYF
TRBV5-6	.	TRBD1	TRBJ2-5	15	TGTGCCAGCAGCTTGGGGGACAGGGGTGGCGAGACCCAGTACTTC	CASSLGDRGGETQYF
TRBV7-9	once	.	TRBJ2-2	17	TGTGCCAGCAGCTTATGGGGGAACAGGGTCGAAACCGGGGAGCTGTTTTTT	CASSLWGNRVETGELFF
TRBV5-8	.	.	TRBJ1-2	14	TGTGCCAGCAGCTTTAGACAGGTTAACTATGGCTACACCTTC	CASSFRQVNYGYTF
TRBV7-2	.	.	TRBJ2-1	13	TGTGCCAGCAGCTTAATTTCCGATCTTGAGCAGTTCTTC	CASSLISDLEQFF
TRBV19	.	.	TRBJ1-2	12	TGTGCCAGTAGTGCCGACAGTTACGGCTACACCTTC	CASSADSYGYTF
TRBV13	once	.	TRBJ2-1	17	TGTGCCAGCAGCTTAGTTCTGGACGGACGGGACGGCGATGAGCAGTTCTTC	CASSLVLDGRDGDEQFF
TRBV4-1	.	.	TRBJ2-7	15	TGCGCCAGCAGCCAAGGGCTACGGCCCCCCTACGAGCAGTACTTC	CASSQGLRPPYEQYF
TRBV6-5	few	.	TRBJ2-7	13	TGTGCCAGCAGTTCCCCACCGACCTACGAGCAGTACTTC	CASSSPPTYEQYF
TRBV19	.	TRBD1	TRBJ2-7	14	TGTGCCAGTAGTCTAAGACAGGGATCCTACGAGCAGTACTTC	CASSLRQGSYEQYF
TRBV5-4	.	.	TRBJ2-3	13	TGTGCCAGCAGTTTGAGCGGCACAGATACGCAGTATTTT	CASSLSGTDTQYF
TRBV9	once	TRBD1	TRBJ2-5	14	TGTGCCAGCAGCCCCCAGGGGGCCGTAGAGACCCAGTACTTC	CASSPQGAVETQYF